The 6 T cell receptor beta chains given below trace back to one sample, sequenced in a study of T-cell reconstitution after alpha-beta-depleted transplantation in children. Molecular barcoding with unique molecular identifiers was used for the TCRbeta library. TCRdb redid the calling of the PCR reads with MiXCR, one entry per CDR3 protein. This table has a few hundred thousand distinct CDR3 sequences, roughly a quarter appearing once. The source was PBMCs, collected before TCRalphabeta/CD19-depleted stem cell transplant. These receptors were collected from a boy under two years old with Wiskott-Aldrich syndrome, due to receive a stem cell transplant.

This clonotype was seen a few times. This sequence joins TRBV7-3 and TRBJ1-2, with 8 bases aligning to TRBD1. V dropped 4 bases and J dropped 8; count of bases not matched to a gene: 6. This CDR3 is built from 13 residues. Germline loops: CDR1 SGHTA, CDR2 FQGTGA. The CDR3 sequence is CASSSDRGRGYTF. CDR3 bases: TGTGCCAGCAGCTCAGACAGGGGCCGGGGCTACACCTTC.

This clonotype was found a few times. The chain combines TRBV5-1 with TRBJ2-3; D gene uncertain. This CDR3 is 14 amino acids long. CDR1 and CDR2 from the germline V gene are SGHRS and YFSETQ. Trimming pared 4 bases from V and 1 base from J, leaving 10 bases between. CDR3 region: CASSPRLRTDTQYF. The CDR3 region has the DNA TGCGCCAGCAGCCCCCGCCTCCGCACAGATACGCAGTATTTT.

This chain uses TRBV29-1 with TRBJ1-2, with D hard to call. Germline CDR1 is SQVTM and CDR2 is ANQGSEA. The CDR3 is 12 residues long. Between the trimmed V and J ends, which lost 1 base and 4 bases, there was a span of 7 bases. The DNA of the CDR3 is TGCAGCGTTGAAGGGACTTTCTATGGCTACACCTTC. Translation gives CSVEGTFYGYTF. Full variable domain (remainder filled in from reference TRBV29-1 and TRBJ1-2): SAVISQKPSRDICQRGTSLTIQCQVDSQVTMMFWYRQQPGQSLTLIATANQGSEATYESGFVIDKFPISRPNLTFSTLTVSNMSPEDSSIYLCSVEGTFYGYTFGSGTRLTVV.

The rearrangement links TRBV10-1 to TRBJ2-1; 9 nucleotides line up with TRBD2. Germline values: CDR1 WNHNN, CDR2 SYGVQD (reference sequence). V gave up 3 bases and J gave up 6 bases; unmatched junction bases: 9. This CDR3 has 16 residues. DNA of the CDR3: TGCGCCAGCAGTGATGAGGGTAGCGGGAGTAGCAATGAGCAGTTCTTC. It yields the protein CASSDEGSGSSNEQFF.

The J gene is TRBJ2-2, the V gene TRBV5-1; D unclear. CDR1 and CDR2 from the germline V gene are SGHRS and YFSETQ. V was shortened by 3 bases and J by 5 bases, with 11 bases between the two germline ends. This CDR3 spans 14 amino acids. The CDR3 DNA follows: TGCGCCAGCAGCTCGGACCCCTGGACCGGGGAGCTGTTTTTT. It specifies CASSSDPWTGELFF.

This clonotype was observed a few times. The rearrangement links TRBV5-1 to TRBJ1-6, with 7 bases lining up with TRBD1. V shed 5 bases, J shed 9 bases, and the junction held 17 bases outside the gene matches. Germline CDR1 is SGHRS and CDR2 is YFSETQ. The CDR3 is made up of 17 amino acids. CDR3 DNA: TGCGCCAGCAGGATGGGGACAGCGCAAGGACCTCTTTCACCCCTCCACTTT. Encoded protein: CASRMGTAQGPLSPLHF.